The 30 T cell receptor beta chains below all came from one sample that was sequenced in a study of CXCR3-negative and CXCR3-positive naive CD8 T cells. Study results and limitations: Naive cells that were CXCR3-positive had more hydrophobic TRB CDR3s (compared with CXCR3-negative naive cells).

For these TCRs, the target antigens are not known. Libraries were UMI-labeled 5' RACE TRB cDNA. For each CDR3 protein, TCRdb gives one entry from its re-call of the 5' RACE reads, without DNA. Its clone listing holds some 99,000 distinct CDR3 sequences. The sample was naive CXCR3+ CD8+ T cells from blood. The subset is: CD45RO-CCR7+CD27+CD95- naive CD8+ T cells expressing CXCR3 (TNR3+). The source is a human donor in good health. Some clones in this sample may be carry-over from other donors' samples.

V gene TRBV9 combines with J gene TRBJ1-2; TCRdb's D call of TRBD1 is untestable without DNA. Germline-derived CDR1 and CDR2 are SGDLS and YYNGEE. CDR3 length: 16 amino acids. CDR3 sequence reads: CASSGPSGQTRHGYTF.

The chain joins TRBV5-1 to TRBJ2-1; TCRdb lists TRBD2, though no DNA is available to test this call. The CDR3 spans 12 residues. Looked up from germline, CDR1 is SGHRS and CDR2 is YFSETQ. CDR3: CASSGPDGEQFF.

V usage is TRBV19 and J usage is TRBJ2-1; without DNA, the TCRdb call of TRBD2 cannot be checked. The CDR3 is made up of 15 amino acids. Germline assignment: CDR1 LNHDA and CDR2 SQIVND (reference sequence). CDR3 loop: CASSMGDGLDNEQFF.

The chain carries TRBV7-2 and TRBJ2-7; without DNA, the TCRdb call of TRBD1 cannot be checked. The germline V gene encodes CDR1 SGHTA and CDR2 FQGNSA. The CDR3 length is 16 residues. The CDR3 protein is CASSLVAQASSYEQYF.

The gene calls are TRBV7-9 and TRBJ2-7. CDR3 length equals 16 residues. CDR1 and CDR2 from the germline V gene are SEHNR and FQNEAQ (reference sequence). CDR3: CASSTPFDRTSYEQYF.

This CDR3 is CATSRDQPPDTQYF. The rearrangement links TRBV15 to TRBJ2-3; absent DNA, TCRdb's TRBD1 call cannot be checked. This CDR3 spans 14 amino acids. The germline V gene has CDR1 LNHNV and CDR2 YYDKDF (reference sequence).

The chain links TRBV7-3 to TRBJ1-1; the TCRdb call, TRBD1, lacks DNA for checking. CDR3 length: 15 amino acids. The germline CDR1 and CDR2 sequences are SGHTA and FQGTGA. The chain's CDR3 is CASREVDGANTEAFF.

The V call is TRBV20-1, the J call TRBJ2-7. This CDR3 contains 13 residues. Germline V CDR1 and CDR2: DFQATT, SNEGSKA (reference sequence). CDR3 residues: CSARSMGSYEQYF.

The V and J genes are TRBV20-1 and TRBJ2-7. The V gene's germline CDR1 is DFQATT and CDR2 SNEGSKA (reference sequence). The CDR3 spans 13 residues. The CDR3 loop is CSAREVQVYEQYF.

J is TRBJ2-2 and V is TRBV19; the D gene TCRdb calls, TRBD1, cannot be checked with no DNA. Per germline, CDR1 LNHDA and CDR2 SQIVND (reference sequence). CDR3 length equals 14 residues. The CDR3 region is CASSLGTGGGELFF.

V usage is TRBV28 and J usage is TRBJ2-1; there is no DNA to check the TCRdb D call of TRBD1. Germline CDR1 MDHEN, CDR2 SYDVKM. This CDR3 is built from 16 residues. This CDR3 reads CASSPEQGLLANEQFF.

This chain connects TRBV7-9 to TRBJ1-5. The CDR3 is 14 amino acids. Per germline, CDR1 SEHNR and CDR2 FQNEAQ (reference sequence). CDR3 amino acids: CASSPSGSNQPQHF.

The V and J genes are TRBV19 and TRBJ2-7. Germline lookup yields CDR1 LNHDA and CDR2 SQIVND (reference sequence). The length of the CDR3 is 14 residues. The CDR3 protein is CASSFETGVYEQYF.

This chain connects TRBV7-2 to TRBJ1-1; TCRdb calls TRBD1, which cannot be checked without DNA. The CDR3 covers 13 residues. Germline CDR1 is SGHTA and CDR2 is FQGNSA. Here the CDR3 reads CASSPDSYTEAFF.

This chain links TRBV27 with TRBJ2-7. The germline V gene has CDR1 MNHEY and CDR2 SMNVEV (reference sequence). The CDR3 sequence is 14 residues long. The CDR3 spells CASSVRFGIYEQYF.

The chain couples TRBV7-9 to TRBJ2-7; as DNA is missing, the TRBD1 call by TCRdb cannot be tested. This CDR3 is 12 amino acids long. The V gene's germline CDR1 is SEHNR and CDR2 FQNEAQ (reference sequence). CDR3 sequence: CASTWDRDEQYF. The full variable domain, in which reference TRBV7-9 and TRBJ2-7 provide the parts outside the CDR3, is DTGVSQNPRHKITKRGQNVTFRCDPISEHNRLYWYRQTLGQGPEFLTYFQNEAQLEKSRLLSDRFSAERPKGSFSTLEIQRTEQGDSAMYLCASTWDRDEQYFGPGTRLTVT.

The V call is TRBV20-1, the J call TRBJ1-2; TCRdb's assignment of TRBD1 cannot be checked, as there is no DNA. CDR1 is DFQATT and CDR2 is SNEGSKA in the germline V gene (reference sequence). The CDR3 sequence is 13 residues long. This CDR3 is CSARTGADYGYTF.

The CDR3 here is CASSSRAGGFQPQHF. The V gene is TRBV7-8, the J gene TRBJ1-5. Germline V lookup: CDR1 SGHVS, CDR2 FQNEAQ. The CDR3 is 15 amino acids.

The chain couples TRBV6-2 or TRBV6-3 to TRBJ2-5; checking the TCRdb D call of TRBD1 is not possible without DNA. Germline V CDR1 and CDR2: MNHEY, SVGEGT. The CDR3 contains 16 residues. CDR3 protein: CASSLDPAGYQETQYF.

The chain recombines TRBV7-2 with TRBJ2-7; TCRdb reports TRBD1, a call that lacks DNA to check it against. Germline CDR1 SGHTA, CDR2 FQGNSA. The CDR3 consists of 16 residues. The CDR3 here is CASSLGGGRWVYEQYF.

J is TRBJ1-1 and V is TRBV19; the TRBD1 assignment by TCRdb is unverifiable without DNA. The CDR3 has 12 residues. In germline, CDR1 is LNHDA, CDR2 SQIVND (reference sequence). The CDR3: CASSYRGTEAFF.

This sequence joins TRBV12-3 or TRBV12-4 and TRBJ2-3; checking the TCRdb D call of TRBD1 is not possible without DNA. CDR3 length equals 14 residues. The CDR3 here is CASSLGRAADTQYF.

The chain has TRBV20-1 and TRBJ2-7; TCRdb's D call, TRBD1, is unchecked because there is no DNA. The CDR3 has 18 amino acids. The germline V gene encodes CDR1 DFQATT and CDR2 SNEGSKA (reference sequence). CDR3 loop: CSARGSETVGALLYEQYF.

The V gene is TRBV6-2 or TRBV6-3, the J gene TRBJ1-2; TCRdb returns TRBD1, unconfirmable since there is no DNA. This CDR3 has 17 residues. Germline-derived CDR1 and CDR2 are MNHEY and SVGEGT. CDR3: CASSYLASQGGDYGYTF.

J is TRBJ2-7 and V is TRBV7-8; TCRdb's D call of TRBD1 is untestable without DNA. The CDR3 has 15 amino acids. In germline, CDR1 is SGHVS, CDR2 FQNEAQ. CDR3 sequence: CASSLGGLGGYEQYF.

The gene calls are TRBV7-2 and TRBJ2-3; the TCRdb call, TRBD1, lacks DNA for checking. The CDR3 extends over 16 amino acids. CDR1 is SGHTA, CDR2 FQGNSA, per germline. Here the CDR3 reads CASSLIPGQFTDTQYF. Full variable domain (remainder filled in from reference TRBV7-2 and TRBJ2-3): GAGVSQSPSNKVTEKGKDVELRCDPISGHTALYWYRQSLGQGLEFLIYFQGNSAPDKSGLPSDRFSAERTGGSVSTLTIQRTQQEDSAVYLCASSLIPGQFTDTQYFGPGTRLTVL.

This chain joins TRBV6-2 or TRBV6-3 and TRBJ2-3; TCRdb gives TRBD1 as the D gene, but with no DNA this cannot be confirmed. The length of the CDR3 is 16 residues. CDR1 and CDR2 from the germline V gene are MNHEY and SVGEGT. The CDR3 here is CASSWGITGAGDTQYF.

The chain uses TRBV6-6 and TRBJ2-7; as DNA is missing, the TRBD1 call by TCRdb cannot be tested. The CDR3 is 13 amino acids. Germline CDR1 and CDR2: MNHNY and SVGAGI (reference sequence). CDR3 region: CASSVTGFYEQYF.

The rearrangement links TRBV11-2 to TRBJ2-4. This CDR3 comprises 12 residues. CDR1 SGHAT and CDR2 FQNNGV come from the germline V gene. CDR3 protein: CASSSLVDIQYF.

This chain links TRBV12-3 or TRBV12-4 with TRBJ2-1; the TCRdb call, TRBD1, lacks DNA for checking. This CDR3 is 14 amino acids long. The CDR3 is CASSDSNSYNEQFF.